One sample yielded the 8 T cell receptor beta chains listed below, sequenced in a study of blood T cells in healthy people across ages. Next came a second PCR, run for 7 to 11 cycles, which used a sample-barcoded 5' primer along with a J-beta primer mix. TCRdb reanalysed the 5' RACE reads using MiXCR and keeps one entry per CDR3 protein. This table holds fewer than 700,000 distinct CDR3 sequences, less than 45% found once. The sequenced sample consisted of blood. The source of these receptors is a man of 80 years or more in good health.

The chain employs TRBV18 and TRBJ1-5; D is undetermined. The germline gives CDR1 KGHSH, CDR2 LQKENI. Trimming removed 3 bases from V and 2 bases from J, with 20 bases in between. The CDR3 has 18 residues. DNA for the CDR3: TGTGCCAGCTCACCCCAGGCCCCGGGTGGCCGTGGCAATCAGCCCCAGCATTTT. This sequence encodes CASSPQAPGGRGNQPQHF.

The table lists this clonotype with a few counts. This chain joins TRBV30 and TRBJ2-7; either TRBD1 or TRBD2 may fit D (5 bases each). V lost 5 bases, J lost 2 bases, and 10 bases lay in between. From germline, CDR1 is GTSNPN and CDR2 SVGIG (reference sequence). The length of the CDR3 is 12 residues. The DNA for the CDR3 is TGTGCCTGGGGGGACGGCCCCTACGAGCAGTACTTC. This gives the protein CAWGDGPYEQYF. Full variable domain (outside the CDR3, taken from reference TRBV30 and TRBJ2-7): SQTIHQWPATLVQPVGSPLSLECTVEGTSNPNLYWYRQAAGRGLQLLFYSVGIGQISSEVPQNLSASRPQDRQFILSSKKLLLSDSGFYLCAWGDGPYEQYFGPGTRLTVT.

This clonotype appeared a single time. The CDR3 region has the DNA TGTGCCAGCAGCCAAGACACCCTAGTTTACAATGAGCAGTTCTTC. Translating it yields CASSQDTLVYNEQFF. This chain uses TRBV3-1 with TRBJ2-1; D is ambiguous. The CDR3 runs to 15 residues. Germline V gives CDR1 LGHDT, CDR2 YNNKEL (reference sequence). V was shortened by 0 bases and J by 4 bases, with 10 bases between the two germline ends.

This clonotype was seen more than once but under ten times. The chain combines TRBV19 with TRBJ1-5; possibly TRBD1 for D (5 bases). The germline V gene has CDR1 LNHDA and CDR2 SQIVND (reference sequence). The CDR3 runs to 14 residues. V lost 5 bases to trimming and J lost 3 bases, with 11 bases between them. CDR3 residues: CASSGETDNQPQHF. CDR3 bases: TGTGCCAGTAGTGGCGAGACAGACAATCAGCCCCAGCATTTT. The complete variable domain, with remaining parts taken from reference TRBV19 and TRBJ1-5, reads DGGITQSPKYLFRKEGQNVTLSCEQNLNHDAMYWYRQDPGQGLRLIYYSQIVNDFQKGDIAEGYSVSREKKESFPLTVTSAQKNPTAFYLCASSGETDNQPQHFGDGTRLSIL.

The chain couples TRBV20-1 to TRBJ1-3, with 8 bases matching TRBD1. Germline V gives CDR1 DFQATT, CDR2 SNEGSKA (reference sequence). The V gene end was trimmed by 3 bases and the J gene end by 2 bases; junction bases not matched to a gene: 12. CDR3 length: 17 residues. DNA of the CDR3: TGCAGTGCTAGGGCGGGACAGGTGGGACGGACTGGAAACACCATATATTTT. Its translation: CSARAGQVGRTGNTIYF.

The CDR3 bases are TGTGCCAGCAGCTCCCCACGGGGGGGCACGTACAATGAGCAGTACTTC. It translates to CASSSPRGGTYNEQYF. The chain carries TRBV5-6 and TRBJ2-1, with 8 bases fitting TRBD2. The J call could be wrong; TRBJ2-7 is a better fit for the DNA end. The CDR3 sequence is 16 residues long. Germline lookup yields CDR1 SGHDT and CDR2 YYEEEE.

The V gene is TRBV13, the J gene TRBJ2-3; TRBD2 matches 13 bases. Germline trimming cut 4 bases from V and 2 bases from J; bases unmatched to any gene: 6. The length of the CDR3 is 17 residues. The V gene's germline CDR1 is PRHDT and CDR2 FYEKMQ (reference sequence). This chain's CDR3 is CASSSQGLAGVTDTQYF. The CDR3 region has the DNA TGTGCCAGCAGCTCCCAAGGACTAGCGGGGGTCACAGATACGCAGTATTTT.

This rearrangement joins TRBV20-1 to TRBJ2-5, with D possibly matching TRBD2 (5 bases). Germline-derived CDR1 and CDR2 are DFQATT and SNEGSKA (reference sequence). V lost 1 base, J lost 5 bases, and 14 bases lay in between. The CDR3 is 14 amino acids. The CDR3 region is CSARGSQRGETQYF. The CDR3, as DNA: TGCAGTGCTAGAGGTTCCCAGAGAGGGGAGACCCAGTACTTC.